These 28 T cell receptor beta chains came from one sample sequenced in a study of blood T cell repertoires in COVID-19. Here immunoSEQ multiplex PCR was the method, and the copy in TCRdb shows in-frame clones only, minus some. This sample has under 250,000 clones, with roughly 85% found just once. Material: peripheral blood. The receptors stem from a woman in her seventies with active or convalescent COVID-19.

The V and J genes are TRBV7-6 and TRBJ2-2; maybe TRBD1 (5 bases). The CDR3 covers 16 residues. Trimming cost V 1 base and J 0 bases, with 9 bases left between them. Germline-derived CDR1 and CDR2 are SGHVS and FNYEAQ. In DNA form, the CDR3 reads TGTGCCAGCAGCTTAGAGGCAGGGACGAACACCGGGGAGCTGTTTTTT. This sequence encodes CASSLEAGTNTGELFF.

This clone was observed a handful of times. The rearrangement links TRBV20-1 to TRBJ1-5, with D maybe TRBD1 (5 bases). CDR1 and CDR2 (germline): DFQATT, SNEGSKA (reference sequence). V shed 3 bases and J shed 2 bases, with 14 bases lying between them. This CDR3 spans 15 amino acids. CDR3 region: CSASLLGGGNQPQHF. The CDR3 nucleotides are TGCAGTGCTAGTCTTTTGGGGGGGGGCAATCAGCCCCAGCATTTT.

This clone was observed once. The chain has TRBV19 and TRBJ1-5; D not certain. In germline, CDR1 is LNHDA, CDR2 SQIVND (reference sequence). Deletions cut 7 bases from V and 3 bases from J, with 19 bases between. CDR3 length: 16 amino acids. CDR3 region: CASTKAGSYVNQPQHF. In DNA form, the CDR3 reads TGTGCCAGTACTAAGGCGGGCAGTTATGTCAATCAGCCCCAGCATTTT.

This chain connects TRBV4-2 to TRBJ1-4; D not resolved. Trimming pared 0 bases from V and 1 base from J, leaving 6 bases between. The CDR3 covers 15 residues. Germline CDR1 LGHNA, CDR2 YNFKEQ. CDR3 amino acids: CASSQEGRTNEKLFF. The CDR3 coding sequence is TGTGCCAGCAGCCAAGAGGGGAGAACTAATGAAAAACTGTTTTTT.

The CDR3 sequence is CASRGTRPYSGANVLTF. For the CDR3, the DNA is TGTGCCAGTAGAGGGACACGCCCTTACTCTGGGGCCAACGTCCTGACTTTC. The chain couples TRBV19 to TRBJ2-6; a weak D match, TRBD1 (6 bases). The V gene's germline CDR1 is LNHDA and CDR2 SQIVND (reference sequence). The CDR3 is 17 amino acids. Deletions cut 6 bases from V and 0 bases from J, with 15 bases between.

The CDR3 region has the DNA TGTGCCAGCAGCTATGGGACTAGCGGGGGGGCTCCGCAGTATTTT. Protein: CASSYGTSGGAPQYF. The chain combines TRBV5-4 with TRBJ2-3, with TRBD2 matching 16 bases. The trim removed 3 bases at V and 10 bases at J, leaving 5 bases unmatched. Germline CDR1 SGHNT, CDR2 YYREEE (reference sequence). This CDR3 is built from 15 residues.

CDR3 sequence (DNA): TGTGCCAGCAGGCGGGCGGACGAGCAGTACTTC. Its protein is CASRRADEQYF. The rearrangement joins TRBV6-5 to TRBJ2-7, with D perhaps matching TRBD2 (5 bases). The V gene's germline CDR1 is MNHEY and CDR2 SVGAGI. V was shortened by 6 bases and J by 5 bases, with 8 bases between the two germline ends. CDR3 size: 11 residues.

A remark on this clone: Mismatch with germline at one junction end may stem from a read error. V usage is TRBV29-1 and J usage is TRBJ1-2, with 7 bases matching TRBD1. The CDR3 covers 10 residues. The germline V gene has CDR1 SQVTM and CDR2 ANQGSEA. As DNA, the CDR3 is TGCAGCGTTGTCCGACAGGGAGTATCCTTC. Translating it yields CSVVRQGVSF.

The gene calls are TRBV5-1 and TRBJ1-4, with 8 bases identical to TRBD1. Germline assignment: CDR1 SGHRS and CDR2 YFSETQ. Trimming cost V 0 bases and J 8 bases; bases outside gene matches: 6. CDR3 length equals 15 residues. CDR3 DNA: TGCGCCAGCAGCTTGGCCGCAGGGGGCCGGGAAAAACTGTTTTTT. As protein: CASSLAAGGREKLFF.

The chain couples TRBV10-1 to TRBJ2-6; TRBD1 aligns across 12 bases. V trimming: 9 bases; J trimming: 4 bases; junction bases outside the gene matches: 10. The CDR3 spans 17 residues. Germline CDR1 and CDR2: WNHNN and SYGVQD (reference sequence). CDR3 protein: CASSSGQGAEGANVLTF. CDR3 nucleotide sequence: TGCGCCAGTTCCTCGGGACAGGGGGCAGAAGGGGCCAACGTCCTGACTTTC.

The rearrangement joins TRBV6-5 to TRBJ2-7; possibly TRBD2 for D (5 bases). This CDR3 region has 15 residues. From germline, CDR1 is MNHEY and CDR2 SVGAGI. V was shortened by 0 bases and J by 2 bases, with 11 bases between the two germline ends. CDR3 amino acids: CASSYSRSGTYEQYF. The CDR3 DNA follows: TGTGCCAGCAGTTACTCCCGAAGCGGTACCTACGAGCAGTACTTC.

The rearrangement links TRBV5-4 to TRBJ2-3; tentative D call: TRBD1 (5 bases). V lost 3 bases and J lost 4, with 18 bases in between. The CDR3 sequence is 16 residues long. Germline V gene sequence: CDR1 SGHNT, CDR2 YYREEE (reference sequence). Written as DNA, the CDR3 is TGTGCCAGCAGCTCGTCAGGGATTAGATCGGCAGATACGCAGTATTTT. Translating it yields CASSSSGIRSADTQYF. Full variable domain (rest looked up from reference TRBV5-4 and TRBJ2-3): ETGVTQSPTHLIKTRGQQVTLRCSSQSGHNTVSWYQQALGQGPQFIFQYYREEENGRGNFPPRFSGLQFPNYSSELNVNALELDDSALYLCASSSSGIRSADTQYFGPGTRLTVL.

V usage is TRBV27 and J usage is TRBJ2-2; possibly TRBD2 for D (5 bases). The CDR3 has 15 residues. Trimming cost V 7 bases and J 1 base, with 13 bases left between them. The germline V gene has CDR1 MNHEY and CDR2 SMNVEV (reference sequence). This CDR3 is CASKFGRVNTGELFF. In DNA, the CDR3 is TGTGCCAGCAAATTTGGGCGGGTGAACACCGGGGAGCTGTTTTTT.

The CDR3 sequence: CASRTSGGEQFF. In nucleotides, the CDR3 is TGTGCCAGCAGGACTAGTGGGGGTGAGCAGTTCTTC. The chain links TRBV6-5 to TRBJ2-1; the D gene is possibly TRBD2 (6 bases). Germline V gene sequence: CDR1 MNHEY, CDR2 SVGAGI. Trimming pared 6 bases from V and 9 bases from J, leaving 12 bases between. The CDR3 spans 12 residues.

This chain links TRBV6-5 with TRBJ2-7; D is perhaps TRBD1 (6 bases). CDR3 length: 14 residues. Deletions cut 0 bases from V and 3 bases from J, with 9 bases between. Germline assignment: CDR1 MNHEY and CDR2 SVGAGI. The CDR3 nucleotides are TGTGCCAGCAGTTACTCCACAGGGATCTACGAGCAGTACTTC. This encodes CASSYSTGIYEQYF.

V usage is TRBV7-2 and J usage is TRBJ2-3; 11 nucleotides align to TRBD2. CDR1 and CDR2 from the germline V gene are SGHTA and FQGNSA. V trimming: 4 bases; J trimming: 6 bases; junction bases outside the gene matches: 9. The CDR3 length is 16 residues. This CDR3 reads CASSSTSGRPRDTQYF. The CDR3 coding sequence is TGTGCCAGCAGCTCAACTAGCGGGAGACCCCGGGATACGCAGTATTTT.

The chain combines TRBV9 with TRBJ2-7, with 7 bases aligning to TRBD1. The V gene end was trimmed by 0 bases and the J gene end by 3 bases; junction bases not matched to a gene: 6. Germline loops: CDR1 SGDLS, CDR2 YYNGEE. There are 15 residues in the CDR3. The CDR3 DNA follows: TGTGCCAGCAGCGTAGAGACAGGGAGTGGCTACGAGCAGTACTTC. This codes for CASSVETGSGYEQYF.

This clone was picked up one time. The chain carries TRBV30 and TRBJ2-3, with unresolved D. The CDR3 totals 12 residues. Per the germline V gene, CDR1 is GTSNPN and CDR2 is SVGIG (reference sequence). Trimming took 8 bases from V and 5 from J, leaving 14 bases between them. CDR3 protein: CAAVGQVDTQYF. In nucleotides, the CDR3 is TGTGCCGCCGTGGGTCAGGTAGATACGCAGTATTTT.

This chain uses TRBV7-9 with TRBJ1-4, with a weak D call TRBD1 (6 bases). The ends were cut back, 5 bases at V and 7 bases at J, with 14 bases in the middle. CDR1 is SEHNR, CDR2 FQNEAQ, per germline (reference sequence). CDR3 size: 14 residues. CDR3: CASSHAGGSEKLFF. For the CDR3, the DNA is TGTGCCAGCAGCCACGCGGGGGGCAGTGAAAAACTGTTTTTT.

Concerning this clone itself: This specimen includes other DNA sequences encoding the same CDR3. The rearrangement joins TRBV5-4 to TRBJ1-4; the match to TRBD1 covers 9 bases. The CDR3 length is 15 residues. Germline V gene lookup returns CDR1 SGHNT and CDR2 YYREEE (reference sequence). V gave up 3 bases and J gave up 6 bases; unmatched junction bases: 6. CDR3 loop: CASSSPGQGDEKLFF. CDR3 in DNA: TGTGCCAGCAGCTCGCCGGGACAGGGAGATGAAAAACTGTTTTTT.

This clone was recorded a few times. J is TRBJ1-1 and V is TRBV2; 8 nucleotides align to TRBD1. Trimming took 6 bases from V and 8 from J; bases not matched to a gene: 8. Per germline, CDR1 SNHLY and CDR2 FYNNEI. The CDR3 runs 13 residues. This CDR3 reads CASRWTGQGEAFF. The CDR3 DNA reads TGTGCCAGCAGATGGACAGGGCAGGGCGAAGCTTTCTTT. Supplemented by reference TRBV2 and TRBJ1-1, the full variable domain reads EPEVTQTPSHQVTQMGQEVILRCVPISNHLYFYWYRQILGQKVEFLVSFYNNEISEKSEIFDDQFSVERPDGSNFTLKIRSTKLEDSAMYFCASRWTGQGEAFFGQGTRLTVV.

The chain recombines TRBV11-2 with TRBJ2-1, with a tentative D call TRBD1 (5 bases). The CDR3 has 15 residues. Germline V gives CDR1 SGHAT, CDR2 FQNNGV. Trimming cost V 1 base and J 5 bases, with 12 bases left between them. The CDR3 DNA reads TGTGCCAGCAGCTTAGCAGGGCCTGTCCACAATGAGCAGTTCTTC. Protein product: CASSLAGPVHNEQFF.

J is TRBJ2-7 and V is TRBV7-2; 7 nucleotides align to TRBD1. The CDR3 consists of 13 residues. CDR1 and CDR2 (germline): SGHTA, FQGNSA. The ends lost 5 bases at V and 6 bases at J; junction bases unmatched: 7. For the CDR3, the DNA is TGTGCCAGCAGCCCTTCAGGGGGTGGCGAGCAGTACTTC. Its translation: CASSPSGGGEQYF. Full variable domain (outside the CDR3, taken from reference TRBV7-2 and TRBJ2-7): GAGVSQSPSNKVTEKGKDVELRCDPISGHTALYWYRQSLGQGLEFLIYFQGNSAPDKSGLPSDRFSAERTGGSVSTLTIQRTQQEDSAVYLCASSPSGGGEQYFGPGTRLTVT.

This rearrangement joins TRBV5-1 to TRBJ2-3; TRBD2 matches 8 bases. Germline-derived CDR1 and CDR2 are SGHRS and YFSETQ. Trimming removed 2 bases from V and 0 bases from J; junction bases left unmatched: 2. This CDR3 is built from 15 residues. The DNA of the CDR3 is TGCGCCAGCAGCTTTAGCGGGGTTAGCACAGATACGCAGTATTTT. Its translation: CASSFSGVSTDTQYF.

The gene calls are TRBV3-1 (or the pseudogene TRBV3-2) and TRBJ2-7; perhaps TRBD2 as D (5 bases). This CDR3 is 15 amino acids long. Germline V gene sequence: CDR1 LGHDT, CDR2 YNNKEL (reference sequence). V lost 5 bases and J lost 3, with 17 bases in between. CDR3 amino acids: CASSAVRLEDYEQYF. CDR3 in DNA: TGTGCCAGCAGCGCTGTGCGACTGGAGGACTACGAGCAGTACTTC.

This clone was seen once. The same CDR3 arises from other DNA sequences in this sample as well. V and J are TRBV6-2 or TRBV6-3 and TRBJ2-1; possible D gene TRBD1, 6 bases. This CDR3 is 13 amino acids long. With 6 bases removed from V and 3 bases from J, the gap between germline ends came to 9 bases. Germline CDR1 MNHEY, CDR2 SVGEGT. The CDR3 reads CASSLDSYNEQFF. The CDR3 DNA reads TGTGCCAGCAGCCTGGACAGCTACAATGAGCAGTTCTTC.

This sequence joins TRBV24-1 and TRBJ2-1, with TRBD2 matching 9 bases. This CDR3 comprises 13 residues. J gave up 7 bases and V 6 bases, and 3 bases lay outside the gene matches. Germline V gives CDR1 KGHDR, CDR2 SFDVKD. CDR3 nucleotides: TGTGCCACCAGTAGCCTAGCGGGGAATGAGCAGTTCTTC. Translated: CATSSLAGNEQFF.

The V gene is TRBV5-1, the J gene TRBJ2-7; tentative D call: TRBD2 (6 bases). Germline CDR1 and CDR2: SGHRS and YFSETQ. The germline V and J ends were trimmed by 2 bases and 2 bases, with 17 bases remaining between them. This CDR3 is 16 amino acids long. This CDR3 is CASSLAPGGAPYEQYF. The CDR3 nucleotides are TGCGCCAGCAGCTTAGCCCCGGGCGGGGCGCCCTACGAGCAGTACTTC.